The 15 T cell receptor beta chains presented below share a single source sample, sequenced in a study of cytomegalovirus exposure and HLA in healthy donors. A multiplex PCR was run with 60 Vbeta primers and 13 Jbeta primers. Sequenced by immunoSEQ multiplex PCR; TCRdb stores in-frame clones only, minus some. This sample has some 150,000 clones; about four fifths occur once, and the top ten carry approximately 7%. The sample taken for sequencing was PBMCs. These receptors were collected from a woman in her twenties or thirties in good health and CMV-seropositive.

The V call is TRBV2, the J call TRBJ1-1; 8 nucleotides align to TRBD1. The V gene's germline CDR1 is SNHLY and CDR2 FYNNEI. CDR3 size: 14 residues. The ends lost 6 bases at V and 3 bases at J; junction bases unmatched: 6. This CDR3 is CASSFTGGHTEAFF. The CDR3 coding sequence is TGTGCCAGCAGCTTTACAGGGGGTCACACTGAAGCTTTCTTT. Drawing the rest from reference TRBV2 and TRBJ1-1, the complete variable domain is EPEVTQTPSHQVTQMGQEVILRCVPISNHLYFYWYRQILGQKVEFLVSFYNNEISEKSEIFDDQFSVERPDGSNFTLKIRSTKLEDSAMYFCASSFTGGHTEAFFGQGTRLTVV.

This sequence joins TRBV10-3 and TRBJ1-4; TRBD1 matches 7 bases. Germline CDR1 is ENHRY and CDR2 is SYGVKD. V lost 5 bases, J lost 6 bases, and 3 bases stayed unmatched. CDR3 length equals 13 residues. The DNA of the CDR3 is TGTGCCATCAGTCGACAGGGTGATGAAAAACTGTTTTTT. Protein sequence: CAISRQGDEKLFF.

This chain links TRBV30 with TRBJ2-7; D is undetermined. Germline V lookup: CDR1 GTSNPN, CDR2 SVGIG (reference sequence). The V gene lost 2 bases and the J gene lost 9 bases, with 17 bases spanning the gap. CDR3 length: 13 amino acids. In nucleotides, the CDR3 is TGTGCCTGGAGTAATAAGCCCTTTACGGGGCAGTACTTC. Protein product: CAWSNKPFTGQYF.

V is TRBV14 and J is TRBJ2-5; no firm D call. Germline loops: CDR1 SGHDN, CDR2 FVKESK. The V end lost 4 bases, the J end lost 2 bases, and 20 bases lay between the germline ends. CDR3 length: 17 amino acids. The CDR3 coding sequence is TGTGCCAGCAGCCCAAGATCCTGGCAGCGAGATCAAGAGACCCAGTACTTC. It encodes CASSPRSWQRDQETQYF. The whole variable domain, filled in from reference TRBV14 and TRBJ2-5, reads EAGVTQFPSHSVIEKGQTVTLRCDPISGHDNLYWYRRVMGKEIKFLLHFVKESKQDESGMPNNRFLAERTGGTYSTLKVQPAELEDSGVYFCASSPRSWQRDQETQYFGPGTRLLVL.

The chain joins TRBV27 to TRBJ1-3; 9 nucleotides match TRBD1. CDR3 length equals 16 residues. The ends lost 4 bases at V and 0 bases at J; junction bases unmatched: 4. CDR1 and CDR2 from the germline V gene are MNHEY and SMNVEV (reference sequence). This chain's CDR3 is CASSSYRGLSGNTIYF. The CDR3 DNA sequence: TGTGCCAGCAGTTCCTACAGGGGGCTCTCTGGAAACACCATATATTTT.

The rearrangement uses TRBV28 and TRBJ1-4, with 7 bases that match TRBD1. CDR3 length: 13 residues. Per the germline V gene, CDR1 is MDHEN and CDR2 is SYDVKM. V was pared by 6 bases and J by 8 bases, with 6 bases of the junction left unmatched. In DNA form, the CDR3 reads TGTGCCAGCAGGCACAGGGGAGTGGAAAAACTGTTTTTT. Translating gives CASRHRGVEKLFF.

This rearrangement joins TRBV30 to TRBJ1-4; the D gene is possibly TRBD1 (5 bases). The V end lost 3 bases, the J end lost 5 bases, and 13 bases lay between the germline ends. Germline lookup yields CDR1 GTSNPN and CDR2 SVGIG (reference sequence). This CDR3 is built from 14 residues. This CDR3 is CAWRSGLHNEKLFF. CDR3 bases: TGTGCCTGGAGGTCGGGACTGCACAATGAAAAACTGTTTTTT.

The chain carries TRBV5-1 and TRBJ1-4; TRBD1 matches at 11 bases. The germline V gene has CDR1 SGHRS and CDR2 YFSETQ. Trimming at V came to 0 bases and at J to 1 base, leaving 8 bases not matched to a gene. CDR3 length equals 19 residues. The chain's CDR3 is CASSLGTGGSMETNEKLFF. DNA of the CDR3: TGCGCCAGCAGCTTGGGGACAGGGGGCAGTATGGAAACTAATGAAAAACTGTTTTTT.

As to this clone: Other DNA sequences in the same sample also yield this CDR3. The chain has TRBV4-3 and TRBJ2-7; no reliable D call. Trimming removed 2 bases from V and 3 bases from J, with 20 bases in between. This CDR3 has 17 residues. Looked up from germline, CDR1 is LGHNA and CDR2 is YSLEER. The CDR3 DNA reads TGCGCCAGCAGCCAATACCTCCCATACGCGGAAGGCTACGAGCAGTACTTC. Amino acid sequence: CASSQYLPYAEGYEQYF.

The J gene is TRBJ1-4, the V gene TRBV7-8, with D perhaps matching TRBD1 (6 bases). Trimming removed 3 bases from V and 4 bases from J, with 12 bases in between. The CDR3 spans 15 residues. The germline gives CDR1 SGHVS, CDR2 FQNEAQ. CDR3 nucleotides: TGTGCCAGCAGCTTTCTGGACAGCGTTAATGAAAAACTGTTTTTT. This codes for CASSFLDSVNEKLFF. The whole variable domain, filled in from reference TRBV7-8 and TRBJ1-4, reads GAGVSQSPRYKVAKRGQDVALRCDPISGHVSLFWYQQALGQGPEFLTYFQNEAQLDKSGLPSDRFFAERPEGSVSTLKIQRTQQEDSAVYLCASSFLDSVNEKLFFGSGTQLSVL.

This chain links TRBV20-1 with TRBJ2-1; no firm D call. Deletions cut 3 bases from V and 8 bases from J, with 8 bases between. The CDR3 loop spans 11 amino acids. Germline V gene lookup returns CDR1 DFQATT and CDR2 SNEGSKA (reference sequence). The CDR3 nucleotides read TGCAGTGCTAGCACGGTCCATGAGCAGTTCTTC. Translated: CSASTVHEQFF.

The chain combines TRBV19 with TRBJ2-7; TRBD1 might be the D (6 bases). Germline V gene lookup returns CDR1 LNHDA and CDR2 SQIVND (reference sequence). This CDR3 comprises 14 residues. V lost 3 bases to trimming and J lost 1 base, with 10 bases between them. The CDR3 region has the DNA TGTGCCAGTAGTATTAACCAGGGGTCCTACGAGCAGTACTTC. It specifies CASSINQGSYEQYF.

In its sample, this clone was seen a few times. The rearrangement joins TRBV30 to TRBJ1-2; weak D call: TRBD1 (5 bases). CDR3 length: 12 amino acids. V was cut by 2 bases and J by 3 bases, with 7 bases left in between. Germline V gene data show CDR1 as GTSNPN and CDR2 as SVGIG (reference sequence). CDR3 residues: CAWSQGYYGYTF. CDR3 sequence (DNA): TGTGCCTGGAGTCAGGGCTACTATGGCTACACCTTC.

The chain recombines TRBV5-1 with TRBJ2-3; 7 bases fit TRBD1. CDR1 SGHRS and CDR2 YFSETQ come from the germline V gene. This CDR3 has 15 residues. V was clipped by 0 bases and J by 3 bases; unmatched bases: 4. In DNA form, the CDR3 reads TGCGCCAGCAGCTTGGCTCCAGGGGGAACAGATACGCAGTATTTT. The encoded protein is CASSLAPGGTDTQYF.

The rearrangement uses TRBV5-1 and TRBJ2-7; 10 bases align to TRBD1. CDR1 and CDR2 (germline): SGHRS, YFSETQ. V was clipped by 4 bases and J by 3 bases; unmatched bases: 7. CDR3 length: 15 residues. Here the CDR3 reads CASSPTGGGYYEQYF. CDR3 nucleotide sequence: TGCGCCAGCAGCCCGACAGGGGGCGGATACTACGAGCAGTACTTC. The full variable domain, completed using reference TRBV5-1 and TRBJ2-7, is KAGVTQTPRYLIKTRGQQVTLSCSPISGHRSVSWYQQTPGQGLQFLFEYFSETQRNKGNFPGRFSGRQFSNSRSEMNVSTLELGDSALYLCASSPTGGGYYEQYFGPGTRLTVT.